This T cell receptor (beta chain) is from a study of PD-L1 blockade in urothelial cancer. This CDR3 is built from 14 residues. V shed 6 bases and J 4 bases; nucleotides not matched to a gene: 6. The germline V gene encodes CDR1 MNHEY and CDR2 SVGAGI. Some clones are missing from TCRdb's copy, which holds only in-frame ones; the method was immunoSEQ multiplex PCR. This sample has about 32,000 clones, with 75% to 90% found just once. The sequencing here drew on PBMCs, taken around atezolizumab (anti-PD-L1) treatment. The chain employs TRBV6-5 and TRBJ2-5, with TRBD2 identical over 9 bases. The sequence was collected from a man over 45 with urothelial cancer. CDR3 bases: TGTGCCAGCAGGATAGCGGGAGTGGGAGAGACCCAGTACTTC. Protein product: CASRIAGVGETQYF.